This T cell receptor (beta chain) was recorded in a study of blood T cells in healthy people across ages. Study overall: About one barcoded beta molecule was captured per two T cells (by template switching).

The sample holds one count of this clonotype. Each sample yielded at least 6 micrograms of PBMC total RNA. The CDR3 length is 15 residues. Losses at the gene ends were 0 bases for V and 5 bases for J; bases not matched to a gene: 4. Per the germline V gene, CDR1 is SEHNR and CDR2 is FQNEAQ (reference sequence). The use of a sample-barcoded 5' primer and a J-beta primer mix characterized a second PCR of about 6 to 11 cycles. Every molecule of cDNA carried a tag from a template-switch adaptor with 12 random nucleotides. Every individual sample yielded 2.5 million or more paired-end reads (each containing CDR3). MiXCR was run by TCRdb on the 5' RACE reads, yielding one entry per CDR3 protein. Here the sample spans around 940,000 distinct CDR3 sequences, just over 50% being singletons.

Sequenced material: blood. The clonotype originates from an older woman in good health. The chain joins TRBV7-9 to TRBJ2-7, with 10 bases fitting TRBD1. For the CDR3, the DNA is TGTGCCAGCAGCTTAGCCCGACAGGGGGCGGACGAGCAGTACTTC. Protein sequence: CASSLARQGADEQYF.